This is a list of T cell receptor beta chains from one sample in a study of blood T cell repertoires in COVID-19. Produced via immunoSEQ multiplex PCR; TCRdb's table is partial and in-frame only. The profile shows some 290,000 clones, approximately 91% of them singletons. Sequenced material: PBMCs or T cells enriched from blood (not recorded which). The origin of the receptors is a woman between 40 and 50 years old with acute COVID-19. The conserved cysteine and the conserved F or W are not part of the CDR3 here.

j_call	v_call	cdr3_aa
TRBJ1-2	TRBV9	ASSQALGQGGYT
TRBJ1-3	TRBV7-3	AMIQWATGTGNTIY
TRBJ2-2	TRBV7-3	ASSRGGANTGELF
TRBJ1-1	TRBV30	AWDGGVGLG
TRBJ2-7	TRBV4-2	ASSDRTSGDEQY
TRBJ2-6	TRBV27	ASSLSSGFYSGANVLT
TRBJ2-2	TRBV5-1	ASSLRVGQELF
TRBJ1-5	TRBV9	ASSGTAAQPQH
TRBJ2-3	TRBV2	AKMDRGRDTQY
TRBJ2-5	TRBV18	ASSPGTSGTGETQY
TRBJ2-3	TRBV27	ASSFTAYLATESTDTQY
TRBJ2-5	TRBV12-3/TRBV12-4	ASSSRRKETQY
TRBJ1-2	TRBV5-4	ASSATGGNGGYT
TRBJ1-1	TRBV2	ASRRLGGYGNTEAF
TRBJ1-1	TRBV3-1/TRBV3-2	ASSHAGVAF
TRBJ1-5	TRBV7-9	ASSSRGSNQPQH
TRBJ1-6	TRBV6-5	ASSYWRQGANSPLH
TRBJ2-3	TRBV5-1	ASSLGGGQGSDTQY
TRBJ2-7	TRBV10-1	ASRLGLAGACYEQY
TRBJ1-1	TRBV7-3	ASSLARNTEAF
TRBJ2-1	TRBV19	ASSLPHGDRGLSGSRNEQF
TRBJ1-2	TRBV5-4	ASSRAGTGVYGYT
TRBJ1-5	TRBV5-1	ANLNSDRDNQPQH
TRBJ2-1	TRBV4-1	ASSLVSTSSYNEQF
TRBJ2-3	TRBV3-1/TRBV3-2	ASSQQGLAGALTQY
TRBJ1-5	TRBV4-1	ASSQEGGRRNNQPQH
TRBJ2-1	TRBV27	ASSITGVNEQF
TRBJ1-2	TRBV3-1/TRBV3-2	ASSQDTGTGYGYT
TRBJ1-1	TRBV21-1	ASSNRNTEAF
TRBJ2-5	TRBV29-1	SVPVAGVRYTQY
TRBJ1-4	TRBV4-2	ASSPRTVTNEKLF
TRBJ2-1	TRBV11-2	ASSLDPGLIEQF
TRBJ1-1	TRBV5-6	ASSPGQGPRVTEAF
TRBJ1-4	TRBV29-1	SVADSRHEKLF
TRBJ1-3	TRBV19	ATITRGLGNTIY
TRBJ2-1	TRBV7-9	ASSARRTGGENEQF
TRBJ1-1	TRBV7-2	ASSIQGAGVNTEAF
TRBJ2-2	TRBV10-3	APQGGGLSTGELF
TRBJ2-5	TRBV29-1	SVPSRGGGGQETQY
TRBJ2-2	TRBV30	AWSVGGAWSGELF
TRBJ1-5	TRBV5-5	ASSPSPGQHNQPQH
TRBJ1-2	TRBV5-5	ASSLDSYGYT
TRBJ1-2	TRBV5-8	ASSPRARGYT
TRBJ1-1	TRBV5-1	ASSSSVNTEAF
TRBJ2-5	TRBV6-5	ASRKTGQETQY
TRBJ1-5	TRBV6-2/TRBV6-3	ASSYSSVRDNQH
TRBJ1-2	TRBV5-1	ASSSKTGGFSGYGYT
TRBJ1-2	TRBV20-1	SASRQGSAGGYT